Shown below are 30 T cell receptor beta chains from a single sample sequenced in a study of identifying expanded T cells in peripheral blood (dated by TCRdb to about 2019). The method behind the library was the immunoSEQ multiplex PCR assay. TCRdb obtained this table from immuneACCESS and retained in-frame rearrangements with V and J assigned. These tables miss some clones; where compared with another copy, unresolved V genes account for less than half of the shortfall, and the remainder is unexplained. The sample table holds 50,000 to 75,000 clones, of which around 87% were seen once. Just over 4.5% of the sample comes from the top ten. Sequenced sample: blood. The receptors here all came from a person aged 18 to 75 in good health.

The chain couples TRBV7-9 to TRBJ2-3, with 9 nucleotides matching TRBD1. After removal of 4 bases from V and 3 bases from J, the junction contained 5 bases not matched to a gene. The germline V gene encodes CDR1 SEHNR and CDR2 FQNEAQ (reference sequence). The CDR3 length is 15 residues. The CDR3 nucleotides read TGTGCCAGCAGCTCGGGACAGGGAGGGACAGATACGCAGTATTTT. It specifies CASSSGQGGTDTQYF.

The gene calls are TRBV6-6 and TRBJ2-5, with TRBD2 matching over 12 bases. The CDR3 spans 13 residues. Germline V gene data show CDR1 as MNHNY and CDR2 as SVGAGI (reference sequence). After removal of 8 bases from V and 5 bases from J, the junction contained 3 bases not matched to a gene. DNA of the CDR3: TGTGCCAGCGGGCTAGCGGGGGGGGAGACCCAGTACTTC. Protein product: CASGLAGGETQYF.

The chain combines TRBV5-4 with TRBJ1-2; D unresolved. V was pared by 5 bases and J by 1 base, with 15 bases between. CDR3 length: 15 residues. Germline V gene lookup returns CDR1 SGHNT and CDR2 YYREEE (reference sequence). In DNA form, the CDR3 reads TGTGCCAGCAGAAGTAAGGGAGTCCGTAACTATGGCTACACCTTC. It specifies CASRSKGVRNYGYTF. Combining the CDR3 with reference TRBV5-4 and TRBJ1-2 gives the whole variable domain ETGVTQSPTHLIKTRGQQVTLRCSSQSGHNTVSWYQQALGQGPQFIFQYYREEENGRGNFPPRFSGLQFPNYSSELNVNALELDDSALYLCASRSKGVRNYGYTFGSGTRLTVV.

The chain joins TRBV10-3 to TRBJ2-7; 7 bases match TRBD2. CDR1 and CDR2 (germline): ENHRY, SYGVKD. J was trimmed by 0 bases and V by 8 bases; bases with no gene match: 10. The CDR3 has 15 residues. The DNA for the CDR3 is TGTGCCATCGGGGAGCGGGACCCGCTCTCCTACGAGCAGTACTTC. Amino acid sequence: CAIGERDPLSYEQYF.

The gene calls are TRBV6-5 and TRBJ1-1; D perhaps matches TRBD1 (6 bases). The germline CDR1 and CDR2 sequences are MNHEY and SVGAGI. The V end was cut by 8 bases, the J end by 5 bases, with 12 bases between. The CDR3 runs 12 residues. The CDR3 nucleotides are TGTGCCAGCGCCAGGGGCTTGACTGAAGCTTTCTTT. As protein: CASARGLTEAFF.

This clone was detected only once. The gene calls are TRBV7-2 and TRBJ1-3; D ambiguous. From germline, CDR1 is SGHTA and CDR2 FQGNSA. Trimming shortened V by 8 bases and J by 0 bases, and 14 bases separated the two germline ends. This CDR3 is built from 15 residues. CDR3 sequence (DNA): TGTGCCAGCGGGCCCCACATTAGCTCTGGAAACACCATATATTTT. It specifies CASGPHISSGNTIYF.

The chain joins TRBV4-1 to TRBJ1-1; D perhaps matches TRBD1 (6 bases). The germline V and J ends were trimmed by 2 bases and 4 bases, with 17 bases remaining between them. Germline lookup yields CDR1 MGHRA and CDR2 YSYEKL. The CDR3 is 16 residues long. The DNA for the CDR3 is TGCGCCAGCAGCCAATTACCTAATAGGGGGGCCACTGAAGCTTTCTTT. This encodes CASSQLPNRGATEAFF.

This clone appeared once. The gene calls are TRBV9 and TRBJ2-1; perhaps D is TRBD1 or TRBD2 (5 bases each). In germline, CDR1 is SGDLS, CDR2 YYNGEE. The CDR3 covers 15 residues. Trimming pared 0 bases from V and 6 bases from J, leaving 13 bases between. CDR3 DNA sequence: TGTGCCAGCAGCGTAGCTGTTCGGGGACGCAATGAGCAGTTCTTC. Translation gives CASSVAVRGRNEQFF.

The DNA of the CDR3 is TGTGCCAGCAGCCCGGGGGGGCGAGGGACTGAAGCTTTCTTT. It codes for CASSPGGRGTEAFF. The chain recombines TRBV11-1 with TRBJ1-1; D possibly corresponds to TRBD1 (6 bases). The CDR3 spans 14 residues. Trimming took 5 bases from V and 5 from J, leaving 15 bases between them. Germline V gene data show CDR1 as SGHAT and CDR2 as FQDESV (reference sequence).

This clone turned up a few times. This chain links TRBV4-2 with TRBJ1-6; D unresolved. Germline-derived CDR1 and CDR2 are LGHNA and YNFKEQ. The CDR3 spans 16 residues. Trimming shortened V by 1 base and J by 6 bases, and 13 bases separated the two germline ends. CDR3: CASSQGGLRGNSPLHF. The CDR3 DNA reads TGTGCCAGCAGCCAAGGCGGTTTGCGGGGTAATTCACCCCTCCACTTT.

This rearrangement joins TRBV7-9 to TRBJ2-7; TRBD1 matches at 9 bases. The length of the CDR3 is 16 residues. Trimming removed 6 bases from V and 4 bases from J; junction bases left unmatched: 13. The germline V gene encodes CDR1 SEHNR and CDR2 FQNEAQ (reference sequence). CDR3 sequence (DNA): TGTGCCAGCAGAAAAAATGTTCCACAGGGGGCATACGAGCAGTACTTC. Protein product: CASRKNVPQGAYEQYF.

The chain joins TRBV21-1 to TRBJ2-7; TRBD1 was called by the table and not checked on the DNA. TRBV21-1 counts as a pseudogene. There are 14 residues in the CDR3. DNA of the CDR3: TGTGCCAGCAGCAAGAGGGGGCTCTCCTACGAGCAGTACTTC. It is translated as CASSKRGLSYEQYF.

This chain uses TRBV7-8 with TRBJ1-1, with D hard to call. Trimming stripped 1 base from V and 4 bases from J, with 10 bases between. The CDR3 is 14 residues long. The germline gives CDR1 SGHVS, CDR2 FQNEAQ. CDR3 amino acids: CASSLGEGVTEAFF. CDR3 in DNA: TGTGCCAGCAGCTTAGGGGAGGGAGTCACTGAAGCTTTCTTT.

The V gene is TRBV11-1, the J gene TRBJ1-1; tentatively, D is TRBD1 (6 bases). With 5 bases removed from V and 5 bases from J, the gap between germline ends came to 12 bases. This CDR3 is 13 amino acids long. Germline lookup yields CDR1 SGHAT and CDR2 FQDESV (reference sequence). CDR3 protein: CASSLQGSTEAFF. The CDR3 nucleotides read TGTGCCAGCAGCCTACAGGGCAGTACTGAAGCTTTCTTT.

The chain employs TRBV27 and TRBJ2-3; 9 positions agree with TRBD1. V lost 3 bases to trimming and J lost 4 bases; unmatched junction nucleotides: 5. CDR1 is MNHEY, CDR2 SMNVEV, per germline (reference sequence). This CDR3 spans 15 amino acids. CDR3 coding DNA: TGTGCCAGCAGTTTCTGGACAGGGGCGTCAGATACGCAGTATTTT. Amino acids: CASSFWTGASDTQYF.

This chain joins TRBV5-4 and TRBJ2-1, with D possibly being TRBD1 or TRBD2 (6 bases each). Trimming removed 0 bases at V and 3 bases at J, with 16 bases between. Germline lookup yields CDR1 SGHNT and CDR2 YYREEE (reference sequence). This CDR3 has 17 residues. In DNA, the CDR3 is TGTGCCAGCAGCTTGGGGGGGGCGGTTTCTATCTACAATGAGCAGTTCTTC. Protein: CASSLGGAVSIYNEQFF.

CDR3 nucleotide sequence: TGTGCCTGGAGTTCTACCGGGACTAGGTTTCTAGATACGCAGTATTTT. Translation gives CAWSSTGTRFLDTQYF. J is TRBJ2-3 and V is TRBV30; 8 bases match TRBD2. The V gene's germline CDR1 is GTSNPN and CDR2 SVGIG (reference sequence). J lost 5 bases, V lost 2 bases, and 12 bases had no gene match. The CDR3 has 16 residues.

The chain couples TRBV19 to TRBJ2-3; D gene unclear. This CDR3 contains 12 residues. V was trimmed by 3 bases and J by 5 bases, leaving 6 bases between them. The germline CDR1 and CDR2 sequences are LNHDA and SQIVND (reference sequence). CDR3 coding DNA: TGTGCCAGTAGTATTAGAGGAGATACGCAGTATTTT. It codes for CASSIRGDTQYF.

V usage is TRBV18 and J usage is TRBJ2-1; 8 positions agree with TRBD2. V lost 4 bases and J lost 5; bases outside the gene matches: 1. Germline CDR1 reads KGHSH; CDR2 reads LQKENI. This CDR3 contains 13 residues. The CDR3 sequence is CASSRRGDNEQFF. The CDR3 DNA reads as TGTGCCAGCTCACGGCGGGGGGACAATGAGCAGTTCTTC.

The genes are TRBV5-1 and TRBJ2-1; a weak D match, TRBD2 (7 bases). The V gene lost 1 base and the J gene lost 8 bases, with 16 bases spanning the gap. Per the germline V gene, CDR1 is SGHRS and CDR2 is YFSETQ. This CDR3 region has 15 residues. CDR3 nucleotides: TGCGCCAGCAGCTTGACGGGGGGCCTCTCTGATGAGCAGTTCTTC. Protein: CASSLTGGLSDEQFF.

This sequence joins TRBV14 and TRBJ2-1, with D uncertain. V was cut by 0 bases and J by 6 bases, with 6 bases left in between. Germline-derived CDR1 and CDR2 are SGHDN and FVKESK. The CDR3 sequence is 13 residues long. As DNA, the CDR3 is TGTGCCAGCAGCCAAGATAGAACCAATGAGCAGTTCTTC. Translation: CASSQDRTNEQFF.

The CDR3 sequence: CASSLGGGATETQYF. The CDR3 DNA follows: TGTGCCAGCAGCTTGGGAGGGGGAGCGACAGAGACCCAGTACTTC. V gene TRBV5-4 combines with J gene TRBJ2-5, with D maybe TRBD1 (6 bases). The V gene lost 0 bases and the J gene lost 4 bases, with 13 bases spanning the gap. The germline V gene has CDR1 SGHNT and CDR2 YYREEE (reference sequence). This CDR3 spans 15 amino acids.

The V call is TRBV4-1, the J call TRBJ2-1; 8 nucleotides match TRBD2. The CDR3 has 17 residues. Germline trimming cut 2 bases from V and 0 bases from J; bases unmatched to any gene: 6. Germline loops: CDR1 MGHRA, CDR2 YSYEKL. Written as DNA, the CDR3 is TGCGCCAGCAGCCAAAGCGGGGGCCGGAGCTCCTACAATGAGCAGTTCTTC. This encodes CASSQSGGRSSYNEQFF.

This sequence joins TRBV15 and TRBJ1-6; 7 bases agree with TRBD1. Germline CDR1 reads LNHNV; CDR2 reads YYDKDF (reference sequence). The CDR3 is 15 amino acids. Germline trimming cut 5 bases from V and 6 bases from J; bases unmatched to any gene: 7. The chain's CDR3 is CATSPRTGSNSPLHF. The CDR3 nucleotides read TGTGCCACCAGCCCGCGGACAGGAAGTAATTCACCCCTCCACTTT.

A single count supports this clone. The V and J genes are TRBV5-4 and TRBJ2-2; weak D call: TRBD2 (6 bases). In germline, CDR1 is SGHNT, CDR2 YYREEE (reference sequence). Trimming pared 5 bases from V and 0 bases from J, leaving 17 bases between. There are 17 residues in the CDR3. The CDR3 region has the DNA TGTGCCAGCAGTCGCGGGGCGGCGACGGCGAACACCGGGGAGCTGTTTTTT. This sequence encodes CASSRGAATANTGELFF.

A remark on this clone: This CDR3 is also generated by other DNA sequences in the sample. This chain uses TRBV6-1 with TRBJ1-5; D perhaps matches TRBD1 (5 bases). The V gene lost 1 base and the J gene lost 5 bases, with 6 bases spanning the gap. Germline loops: CDR1 MNHNS, CDR2 SASEGT. This CDR3 region has 13 residues. The CDR3 loop reads CASSEGGHQPQHF. DNA of the CDR3: TGTGCCAGCAGTGAAGGGGGACATCAGCCCCAGCATTTT.

The V and J genes are TRBV5-1 and TRBJ2-2, with 10 bases lining up with TRBD2. The ends lost 4 bases at V and 2 bases at J; junction bases unmatched: 20. Looked up from germline, CDR1 is SGHRS and CDR2 is YFSETQ. The CDR3 contains 21 residues. CDR3 nucleotides: TGCGCCAGCAGCGGAAAACTAGCGGGGCCCCCCATGAAGGAAAACACCGGGGAGCTGTTTTTT. It codes for CASSGKLAGPPMKENTGELFF. Full variable domain (missing parts from reference TRBV5-1 and TRBJ2-2): KAGVTQTPRYLIKTRGQQVTLSCSPISGHRSVSWYQQTPGQGLQFLFEYFSETQRNKGNFPGRFSGRQFSNSRSEMNVSTLELGDSALYLCASSGKLAGPPMKENTGELFFGEGSRLTVL.

The genes are TRBV11-2 and TRBJ1-2; 7 positions match TRBD1. The V and J ends lost 5 bases and 8 bases, in that order; junction bases with no gene match: 11. The CDR3 is 14 amino acids. Germline V lookup: CDR1 SGHAT, CDR2 FQNNGV. The CDR3 sequence: CASSLWTGAGGYTF. Here the CDR3 DNA reads TGTGCCAGCAGCCTGTGGACAGGCGCTGGGGGCTACACCTTC.

The V gene is TRBV4-1, the J gene TRBJ1-4; D is possibly TRBD1 (6 bases). The CDR3 is 16 amino acids. Germline CDR1 MGHRA, CDR2 YSYEKL. V dropped 1 base and J dropped 5 bases, with 14 bases sitting between them. CDR3 DNA: TGCGCCAGCAGCCAAGTAAAACAGGGTGGAAATGAAAAACTGTTTTTT. It encodes CASSQVKQGGNEKLFF.

The chain couples TRBV4-2 to TRBJ2-5; no clear D gene. From germline, CDR1 is LGHNA and CDR2 YNFKEQ. The CDR3 has 14 amino acids. V lost 1 base and J 3 bases, leaving 9 bases between the germline ends. This CDR3 is CASSQGAQEETQYF. The CDR3 DNA is TGTGCCAGCAGCCAAGGAGCCCAGGAAGAGACCCAGTACTTC.